The clone carrying this T cell receptor (beta chain) appeared a single time. Unmatched junction bases numbered 12, after V lost 10 bases and J lost 0 bases. CDR1 MDHEN and CDR2 SYDVKM come from the germline V gene. This CDR3 region has 18 residues. The sample comes from a study of neoadjuvant anti-PD-1 for oral cavity cancer. Study summary: Around day 43, patients without progression received a fourth nivolumab dose before surgery.

Clones were read by immunoSEQ multiplex PCR, and TCRdb kept only the in-frame ones, dropping some. This sample has 50,000 to 65,000 clones, with roughly 80% found just once. These newly diagnosed stage II-IVA oral cavity squamous cell carcinoma patients had no prior systemic or radiation treatment. This clonotype was obtained from a person aged 35-80 years with oral cavity squamous cell carcinoma. The chain links TRBV28 to TRBJ2-3; 14 nucleotides align to TRBD2. The material was PBMCs, obtained before nivolumab (anti-PD-1) treatment. The CDR3 sequence: CATMPGLAGESSTDTQYF. CDR3 in DNA: TGTGCCACCATGCCGGGACTAGCGGGAGAATCGAGCACAGATACGCAGTATTTT.